The 5 T cell receptor beta chains below were found in one sample sequenced in a study of shared clonotypes between healthy human individuals. Profiling relied on immunoSEQ multiplex PCR, and the TCRdb table lists in-frame clones only, not all of them. The sample comprises around 2.1 million clones, more than 85% of which are singletons, and under 2% rests with the top ten. CD45RO-negative, CCR7-positively selected cells formed the naive CD8 fraction, excluding terminally differentiated effector memory CD45RA+ cells. The sequenced sample was naive CD8+ T cells from PBMCs. The receptor source for this set is a man between 18 and 35 years old in good health. Some clones in this sample may be carry-over from other donors' samples.

This chain uses TRBV14 with TRBJ2-5; 7 nucleotides line up with TRBD1. The CDR3 loop spans 15 amino acids. Trimming removed 1 base from V and 10 bases from J; junction bases left unmatched: 12. The germline V gene has CDR1 SGHDN and CDR2 FVKESK. CDR3 protein: CASSQAGQSFGDQYF. CDR3 sequence (DNA): TGTGCCAGCAGCCAAGCGGGACAGTCCTTTGGGGACCAGTACTTC.

This chain links TRBV7-3 with TRBJ2-7; D is undetermined. This CDR3 is built from 18 residues. V was shortened by 5 bases and J by 8 bases, with 31 bases between the two germline ends. Per the germline V gene, CDR1 is SGHTA and CDR2 is FQGTGA. The CDR3 spells CASSRIIPPGPSRSKQYF. The CDR3 DNA sequence: TGTGCCAGCAGCAGAATAATACCCCCTGGGCCCTCTAGGTCAAAGCAGTACTTC.

V is TRBV5-1 and J is TRBJ2-5, with D maybe TRBD1 (6 bases). This CDR3 region has 16 residues. Trimming stripped 4 bases from V and 3 bases from J, with 19 bases between. The germline gives CDR1 SGHRS, CDR2 YFSETQ. The CDR3 bases are TGCGCCAGCAGCCACAGTGGCAGGGGTGTGGAAGAGACCCAGTACTTC. Its protein is CASSHSGRGVEETQYF. Variable domain in full (rest from reference TRBV5-1 and TRBJ2-5): KAGVTQTPRYLIKTRGQQVTLSCSPISGHRSVSWYQQTPGQGLQFLFEYFSETQRNKGNFPGRFSGRQFSNSRSEMNVSTLELGDSALYLCASSHSGRGVEETQYFGPGTRLLVL.

The chain links TRBV7-3 to TRBJ2-1, with 9 bases fitting TRBD2. CDR3 length equals 16 residues. Germline CDR1 is SGHTA and CDR2 is FQGTGA. Germline trimming cut 2 bases from V and 7 bases from J; bases unmatched to any gene: 9. CDR3 nucleotide sequence: TGTGCCAGCAGCTTATTAGCGGGAGCTAAGAGGAATGAGCAGTTCTTC. Protein: CASSLLAGAKRNEQFF. Full variable domain (missing parts from reference TRBV7-3 and TRBJ2-1): GAGVSQTPSNKVTEKGKYVELRCDPISGHTALYWYRQSLGQGPEFLIYFQGTGAADDSGLPNDRFFAVRPEGSVSTLKIQRTERGDSAVYLCASSLLAGAKRNEQFFGPGTRLTVL.

The rearrangement uses TRBV6-1 and TRBJ1-4; tentatively, D is TRBD1 (6 bases). Germline V gives CDR1 MNHNS, CDR2 SASEGT. The length of the CDR3 is 14 residues. Trimming pared 1 base from V and 8 bases from J, leaving 11 bases between. CDR3 nucleotides: TGTGCCAGCAGTGAAGACAGGGAGGACGAAAAACTGTTTTTT. Encoded protein: CASSEDREDEKLFF.